This T cell receptor (beta chain) was retrieved from a study of blood T cell repertoires in COVID-19. In the study overall: From T cells, B-cell-depleted T cells, or PBMCs came the material, which was cDNA or gDNA.

In the original analysis: By means of reference gene primer amplification, nucleated cell counts were estimated. Sequenced by immunoSEQ multiplex PCR; TCRdb stores in-frame clones only, minus some. The V and J calls and clone size come from that table; D and trimming were worked out from the DNA. The profile shows 150,000 to 200,000 clones, 86% of them singletons. Germline V CDR1 and CDR2: LGHDT, YNNKEL (reference sequence). CDR3 size: 15 residues. J was trimmed by 5 bases and V by 0 bases; bases with no gene match: 4. The source of this sequence is a woman in her 30s who had recovered from COVID-19. Sequencing input: PBMCs or T cells enriched from blood (not recorded which). J is TRBJ2-7 and V is TRBV3-1 (or the pseudogene TRBV3-2), with 10 positions matching TRBD2. CDR3 region: CASSQDASGSDEQYF. CDR3 nucleotides: TGTGCCAGCAGCCAAGATGCTAGCGGGAGCGACGAGCAGTACTTC.